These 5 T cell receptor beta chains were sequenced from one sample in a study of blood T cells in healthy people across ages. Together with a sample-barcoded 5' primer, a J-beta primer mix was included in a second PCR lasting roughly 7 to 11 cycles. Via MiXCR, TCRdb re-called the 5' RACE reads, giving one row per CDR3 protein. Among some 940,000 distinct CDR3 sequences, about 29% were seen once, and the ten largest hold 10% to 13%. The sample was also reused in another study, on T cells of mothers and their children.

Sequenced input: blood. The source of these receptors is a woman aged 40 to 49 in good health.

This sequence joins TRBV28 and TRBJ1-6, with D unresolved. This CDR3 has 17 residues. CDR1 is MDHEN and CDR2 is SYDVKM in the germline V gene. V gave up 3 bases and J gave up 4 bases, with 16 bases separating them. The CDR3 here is CASSFVQTKAYNSPLHF. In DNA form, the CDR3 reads TGTGCCAGCAGTTTTGTTCAGACTAAGGCGTATAATTCACCCCTCCACTTT.

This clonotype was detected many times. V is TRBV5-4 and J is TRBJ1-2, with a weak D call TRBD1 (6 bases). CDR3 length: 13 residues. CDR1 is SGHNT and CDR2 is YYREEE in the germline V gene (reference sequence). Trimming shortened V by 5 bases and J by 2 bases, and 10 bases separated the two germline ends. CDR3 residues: CASRPTGNYGYTF. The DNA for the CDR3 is TGTGCCAGCAGACCTACAGGGAACTATGGCTACACCTTC.

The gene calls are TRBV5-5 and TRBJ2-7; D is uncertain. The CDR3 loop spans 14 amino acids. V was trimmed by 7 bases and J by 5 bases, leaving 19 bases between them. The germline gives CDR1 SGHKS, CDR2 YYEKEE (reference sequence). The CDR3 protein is CASFTGEAPDEQYF. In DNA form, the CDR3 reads TGTGCCAGCTTCACGGGCGAGGCTCCTGACGAGCAGTACTTC.

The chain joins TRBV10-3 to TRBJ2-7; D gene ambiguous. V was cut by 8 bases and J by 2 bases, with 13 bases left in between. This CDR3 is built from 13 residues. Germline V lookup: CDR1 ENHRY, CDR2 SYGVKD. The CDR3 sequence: CAIASVSPYEQYF. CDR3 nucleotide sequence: TGTGCCATCGCGTCAGTTAGCCCCTACGAGCAGTACTTC.

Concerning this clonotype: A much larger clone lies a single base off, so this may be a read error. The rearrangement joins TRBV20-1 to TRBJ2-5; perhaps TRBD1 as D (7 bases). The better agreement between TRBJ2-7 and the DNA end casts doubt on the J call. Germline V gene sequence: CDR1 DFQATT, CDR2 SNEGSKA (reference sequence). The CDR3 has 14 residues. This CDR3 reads CSDREAGGIDEQYF. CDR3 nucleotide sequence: TGCAGTGATAGAGAGGCAGGGGGGATCGACGAGCAGTACTTC.